A single sample is the source of the 10 T cell receptor beta chains below, sequenced in a study of CD8+CD57+ T cells in acquired aplastic anemia. CD8+CD57+ cell expansion had been shown by flow cytometry in patients chosen for sequencing. The TCR beta profiling, which covered VDJ combination and CDR3 sequence, was carried out using genomic DNA as the template. TCRdb re-called the reads with MiXCR, one entry per CDR3 protein. The data hold about 180,000 distinct CDR3 sequences, with nearly 65% observed a single time. The specimen sequenced was sorted CD4+, CD8+, or CD8+CD57+ T cells (not recorded which) from PBMCs. The source of these receptors is a human donor with aplastic anemia.

The CDR3 DNA sequence: TGCAGCGTTGGGACCGGGGTATCGAACGAGCAGTACTTC. Translated: CSVGTGVSNEQYF. This sequence joins TRBV29-1 and TRBJ2-7; D perhaps matches TRBD2 (5 bases). The CDR3 contains 13 residues. CDR1 SQVTM and CDR2 ANQGSEA come from the germline V gene. V lost 4 bases and J 5 bases, leaving 15 bases between the germline ends.

The chain links TRBV7-2 to TRBJ2-1, with 10 bases that match TRBD2. This CDR3 is 15 amino acids long. In germline, CDR1 is SGHTA, CDR2 FQGNSA. Trimming at V came to 6 bases and at J to 8 bases, leaving 10 bases not matched to a gene. The DNA of the CDR3 is TGTGCCAGCAGGGTAGCGGGGGGCCCGTCCCATGAGCAGTTCTTC. Its protein is CASRVAGGPSHEQFF.

This clonotype showed up many times. This sequence joins TRBV15 and TRBJ2-1, with D maybe TRBD1 (6 bases). The CDR3 spans 13 residues. Germline V gene lookup returns CDR1 LNHNV and CDR2 YYDKDF (reference sequence). Deletions cut 5 bases from V and 14 bases from J, with 19 bases between. CDR3 amino acids: CATSSRRDMDEFF. The CDR3 coding sequence is TGTGCCACCAGCTCCCGCAGGGACATGGATGAGTTCTTC.

V usage is TRBV25-1 and J usage is TRBJ1-1; D uncertain. The V end was cut by 5 bases, the J end by 0 bases, with 16 bases between. Germline loops: CDR1 MGHDK, CDR2 SYGVNS. The CDR3 is 16 residues long. In DNA form, the CDR3 reads TGTGCCAGCAGTCCCGGTGAGGGATTAATGAACACTGAAGCTTTCTTT. It yields the protein CASSPGEGLMNTEAFF.

This clonotype was detected many times. The chain joins TRBV2 to TRBJ2-4, with 12 nucleotides matching TRBD1. Germline CDR1 SNHLY, CDR2 FYNNEI. The CDR3 has 16 amino acids. V dropped 8 bases and J dropped 9; count of bases not matched to a gene: 14. CDR3 residues: CASGDPGQGARGIQYF. The CDR3 nucleotides are TGTGCCAGCGGAGACCCGGGACAGGGGGCGCGGGGCATTCAGTACTTC.

This chain connects TRBV15 to TRBJ1-5; D is ambiguous. This CDR3 is built from 15 residues. Trimming shortened V by 3 bases and J by 4 bases, and 13 bases separated the two germline ends. Per the germline V gene, CDR1 is LNHNV and CDR2 is YYDKDF (reference sequence). CDR3 sequence reads: CATSRSQGSNQPQHF. CDR3 coding DNA: TGTGCCACCAGCAGGTCCCAAGGCAGTAATCAGCCCCAGCATTTT.

The J gene is TRBJ2-5, the V gene TRBV5-1; 11 bases fit TRBD1. Near its end, the DNA agrees better with TRBJ2-7, so the J call may be wrong. Looked up from germline, CDR1 is SGHRS and CDR2 is YFSETQ. This CDR3 is 16 amino acids long. The CDR3 protein is CASSLGGTGGGYEQYF. The CDR3 DNA reads as TGCGCCAGCAGCTTGGGAGGGACAGGGGGAGGCTACGAGCAGTACTTC.

The gene calls are TRBV9 and TRBJ2-5; TRBD2 aligns across 13 bases. Trimming at V came to 4 bases and at J to 4 bases, leaving 1 base not matched to a gene. Germline lookup yields CDR1 SGDLS and CDR2 YYNGEE. The CDR3 has 14 amino acids. DNA of the CDR3: TGTGCCAGCAGCCGGACTAGCGGGGGAGAGACCCAGTACTTC. It encodes CASSRTSGGETQYF.

The V call is TRBV20-1, the J call TRBJ2-5; TRBD2 aligns across 8 bases. The CDR3 consists of 14 residues. Per germline, CDR1 DFQATT and CDR2 SNEGSKA (reference sequence). J gave up 0 bases and V 6 bases, and 6 bases lay outside the gene matches. CDR3 nucleotides: TGCAGTGCAGGTGGGCGGGGGGACCAAGAGACCCAGTACTTC. Amino acids: CSAGGRGDQETQYF.

This clonotype has only one observation. The chain couples TRBV20-1 to TRBJ1-2; 8 bases are shared with TRBD1. The V segment lost 7 bases and the J segment 6 bases; nucleotides outside the gene matches: 10. CDR1 is DFQATT, CDR2 SNEGSKA, per germline (reference sequence). This CDR3 is built from 13 residues. DNA for the CDR3: TGCAGTGTTCACACGGACAGGGTCGATGGCTACACCTTC. It specifies CSVHTDRVDGYTF.